In this sample, the clone carrying this T cell receptor (beta chain) turned up once. Low-dose radiotherapy, low-dose cyclophosphamide, aspirin, ipilimumab and nivolumab were all given to the donors. Alpha and beta chains were covered, as first-strand cDNA relied on TRAV- and TRBV-specific primers. A roughly 20-cycle PCR with a constant-region primer and V-primer adapter amplified TCRs. TCRdb passed the reads through MiXCR, listing each CDR3 protein once. In the table there are about 7,900 distinct CDR3 sequences, roughly three fifths of which are singletons. The data originate from a study of low-dose radiotherapy and immunotherapy resistance in tumors. The wider study: Cohort 2, a group dosed every two weeks at 1 Gy per fraction, received 13 Gy in total over 26 weeks. Treatment consisted of nivolumab 240 mg every two weeks and ipilimumab 1 mg/kg every six weeks, given intravenously to patients. Aspirin was administered orally at 300 mg daily for four cycles, commencing on cycle 1 day 1.

The CDR3 loop spans 13 amino acids. V dropped 4 bases and J dropped 1 base, with 7 bases sitting between them. The germline V gene has CDR1 ENHRY and CDR2 SYGVKD. The receptor was derived from a human donor with advanced metastatic prostate, ovarian, gallbladder or colorectal cancer (not recorded which). This table probably holds off-target reads from a library built for another chain. The V call is TRBV10-3, the J call TRBJ2-5; D is ambiguous. Written as DNA, the CDR3 is TGTGCCATCAGTGGGGCGCCCCAAGAGACCCAGTACTTC. Protein product: CAISGAPQETQYF.